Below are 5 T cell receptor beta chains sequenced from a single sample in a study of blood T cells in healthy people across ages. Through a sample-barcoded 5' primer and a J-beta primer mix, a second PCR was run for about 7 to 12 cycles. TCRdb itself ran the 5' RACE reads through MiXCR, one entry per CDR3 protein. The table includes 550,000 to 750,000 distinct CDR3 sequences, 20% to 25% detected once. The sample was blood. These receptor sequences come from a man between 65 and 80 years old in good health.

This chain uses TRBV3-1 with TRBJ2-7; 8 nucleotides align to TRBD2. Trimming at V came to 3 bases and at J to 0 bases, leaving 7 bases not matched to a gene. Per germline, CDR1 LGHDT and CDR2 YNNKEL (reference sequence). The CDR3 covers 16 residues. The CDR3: CASSHGRLANSYEQYF. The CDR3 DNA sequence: TGTGCCAGCAGCCATGGACGACTAGCGAACTCCTACGAGCAGTACTTC.

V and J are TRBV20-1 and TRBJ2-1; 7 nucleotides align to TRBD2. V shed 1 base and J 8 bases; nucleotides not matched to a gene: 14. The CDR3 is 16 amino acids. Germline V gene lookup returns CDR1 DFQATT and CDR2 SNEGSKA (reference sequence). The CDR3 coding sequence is TGCAGTGCTAGAGTGGCCTCGGGGGGAAGATACGATGAGCAGTTCTTC. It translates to CSARVASGGRYDEQFF.

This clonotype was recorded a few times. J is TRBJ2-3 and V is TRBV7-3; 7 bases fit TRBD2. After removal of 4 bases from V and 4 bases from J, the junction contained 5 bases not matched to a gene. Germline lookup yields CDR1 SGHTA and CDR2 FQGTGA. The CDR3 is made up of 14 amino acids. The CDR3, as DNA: TGTGCCAGCAGCTCAGCGGGACCTGCAGATACGCAGTATTTT. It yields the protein CASSSAGPADTQYF. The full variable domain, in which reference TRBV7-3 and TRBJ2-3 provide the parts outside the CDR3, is GAGVSQTPSNKVTEKGKYVELRCDPISGHTALYWYRQSLGQGPEFLIYFQGTGAADDSGLPNDRFFAVRPEGSVSTLKIQRTERGDSAVYLCASSSAGPADTQYFGPGTRLTVL.

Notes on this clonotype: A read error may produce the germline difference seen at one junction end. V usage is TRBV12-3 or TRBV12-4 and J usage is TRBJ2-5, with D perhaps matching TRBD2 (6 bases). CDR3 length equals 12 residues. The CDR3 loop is CASRQTRGFAFF. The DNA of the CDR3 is TGTGCCAGCAGGCAGACTAGGGGTTTTGCGTTCTTC.

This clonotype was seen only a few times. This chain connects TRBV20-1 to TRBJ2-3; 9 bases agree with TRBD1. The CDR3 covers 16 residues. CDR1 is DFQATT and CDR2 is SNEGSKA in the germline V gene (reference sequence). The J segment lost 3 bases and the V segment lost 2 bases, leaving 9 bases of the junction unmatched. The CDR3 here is CSARQPPGQGTDTQYF. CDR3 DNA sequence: TGCAGTGCTAGACAACCTCCGGGACAGGGAACAGATACGCAGTATTTT.